Below, 29 T cell receptor beta chains from the same sample are listed, as sequenced in a study of blood T cell repertoires in COVID-19. Profiling relied on immunoSEQ multiplex PCR, and the TCRdb table lists in-frame clones only, not all of them. Of under 300,000 clones listed, roughly four fifths are singletons. The sample comprised peripheral blood. Source of these receptors: a woman aged 55 to 70 with active or convalescent COVID-19.

The chain employs TRBV6-6 and TRBJ1-5, with D perhaps matching TRBD1 (6 bases). CDR1 and CDR2 from the germline V gene are MNHNY and SVGAGI (reference sequence). V dropped 7 bases and J dropped 6 bases, with 13 bases sitting between them. There are 13 residues in the CDR3. The DNA for the CDR3 is TGTGCCAGCACGGGGGGGGCAGGTCAGCCCCAGCATTTT. Translated, it gives CASTGGAGQPQHF.

This chain uses TRBV5-1 with TRBJ1-2; D is perhaps TRBD1 (6 bases). The germline V gene encodes CDR1 SGHRS and CDR2 YFSETQ. V lost 0 bases and J 6 bases, leaving 12 bases between the germline ends. The CDR3 extends over 14 amino acids. The CDR3 spells CASSLGTVGNGYTF. The CDR3 DNA sequence: TGCGCCAGCAGCTTGGGGACAGTTGGGAATGGCTACACCTTC.

The chain joins TRBV11-3 to TRBJ2-1; 8 positions match TRBD2. Germline CDR1 reads SGHNT; CDR2 reads YENEEA. The CDR3 runs 15 residues. The V gene end was trimmed by 5 bases and the J gene end by 0 bases; junction bases not matched to a gene: 3. The CDR3 coding sequence is TGTGCCAGCAGCGCTCGGGGGGGCTCCTACAATGAGCAGTTCTTC. Translated: CASSARGGSYNEQFF.

The chain links TRBV6-5 to TRBJ1-2; D remains unclear. The CDR3 length is 15 residues. CDR1 is MNHEY, CDR2 SVGAGI, per germline. The V gene lost 0 bases and the J gene lost 4 bases, with 12 bases spanning the gap. The CDR3 spells CASSYSIPGAYGYTF. The CDR3 coding sequence is TGTGCCAGCAGTTACTCGATTCCAGGTGCCTATGGCTACACCTTC.

The CDR3 DNA sequence: TGTGCCAGCAGCTTACCCCGTGCCCCGGGGGGGAAAGAACCCGGGGAGCTGTTTTTT. Its protein is CASSLPRAPGGKEPGELFF. V gene TRBV7-9 combines with J gene TRBJ2-2, with 8 bases that match TRBD2. CDR1 is SEHNR and CDR2 is FQNEAQ in the germline V gene (reference sequence). V was pared by 2 bases and J by 6 bases, with 17 bases of the junction left unmatched. This CDR3 spans 19 amino acids.

The chain uses TRBV4-2 and TRBJ1-4; 9 bases fit TRBD1. The CDR3 covers 16 residues. CDR1 and CDR2 (germline): LGHNA, YNFKEQ. The junction had 5 bases not matched to a gene; V was cut back by 3 bases and J by 3 bases. Here the CDR3 DNA reads TGTGCCAGCAGCCACGGACAGGGGATATCTAATGAAAAACTGTTTTTT. This translates into CASSHGQGISNEKLFF.

This clone was detected only a few times. The J gene is TRBJ1-1, the V gene TRBV18; possibly TRBD1 for D (6 bases). V was pared by 3 bases and J by 1 base, with 9 bases between. The CDR3 extends over 14 amino acids. In germline, CDR1 is KGHSH, CDR2 LQKENI. CDR3: CASSPNRENTEAFF. The CDR3 DNA reads as TGTGCCAGCTCACCCAACAGGGAGAACACTGAAGCTTTCTTT.

The chain carries TRBV6-5 and TRBJ1-4; maybe TRBD1 (5 bases). V was cut by 5 bases and J by 8 bases, with 18 bases left in between. The CDR3 is 15 amino acids. Looked up from germline, CDR1 is MNHEY and CDR2 is SVGAGI. The CDR3 DNA reads TGTGCCAGCAGTCCCCAGGGAGGGTTGGACGAAAAACTGTTTTTT. It encodes CASSPQGGLDEKLFF.

This rearrangement joins TRBV9 to TRBJ2-1; 9 bases line up with TRBD2. Germline V gene lookup returns CDR1 SGDLS and CDR2 YYNGEE. Trimming at V came to 5 bases and at J to 5 bases, leaving 5 bases not matched to a gene. CDR3 size: 14 residues. The CDR3 region is CASSSPSGDNEQFF. CDR3 nucleotide sequence: TGTGCCAGCAGTTCCCCTAGCGGGGACAATGAGCAGTTCTTC.

CDR3 coding DNA: TGCGCCAGCAGCCAGGGCCCGCACAGGGGATTTATGAACACTGAAGCTTTCTTT. Residues: CASSQGPHRGFMNTEAFF. This chain links TRBV4-1 with TRBJ1-1; TRBD1 matches at 7 bases. The CDR3 runs to 18 residues. J was trimmed by 0 bases and V by 3 bases; bases with no gene match: 13. Germline V CDR1 and CDR2: MGHRA, YSYEKL.

The genes are TRBV30 and TRBJ2-7; D is unclear. Germline V gene lookup returns CDR1 GTSNPN and CDR2 SVGIG (reference sequence). Trimming left V 0 bases short and J 6 bases short, with 6 bases between. This CDR3 comprises 11 residues. Here the CDR3 DNA reads TGTGCCTGGAGTGTAGCGAGCGAGCAGTACTTC. It is translated as CAWSVASEQYF.

A few counts support this clone. This chain connects TRBV19 to TRBJ2-7; 9 bases are a match to TRBD1. With V trimmed by 5 bases and J by 0 bases, 5 bases remained unmatched. This CDR3 contains 15 residues. The germline V gene has CDR1 LNHDA and CDR2 SQIVND (reference sequence). DNA of the CDR3: TGTGCCAGTAGTCGGACAGGGGATAGCTCCTACGAGCAGTACTTC. Translated: CASSRTGDSSYEQYF.

The V call is TRBV7-3, the J call TRBJ1-1; maybe TRBD1 (6 bases). Germline CDR1 is SGHTA and CDR2 is FQGTGA. Trimming stripped 0 bases from V and 1 base from J, with 6 bases between. This CDR3 contains 14 residues. The CDR3 region is CASSLTQGNTEAFF. In nucleotides, the CDR3 is TGTGCCAGCAGCTTAACACAGGGGAACACTGAAGCTTTCTTT.

There are a few counts of this clone. The rearrangement joins TRBV6-1 to TRBJ1-2, with D tentatively TRBD1 (5 bases). Trimming shortened V by 2 bases and J by 7 bases, and 11 bases separated the two germline ends. The CDR3 has 13 amino acids. CDR1 and CDR2 from the germline V gene are MNHNS and SASEGT. The CDR3 region is CASSERGEGGYTF. The CDR3, as DNA: TGTGCCAGCAGTGAACGAGGGGAGGGTGGCTACACCTTC.

V gene TRBV5-4 combines with J gene TRBJ1-1; 9 bases match TRBD1. With V trimmed by 6 bases and J by 5 bases, 14 bases remained unmatched. Germline-derived CDR1 and CDR2 are SGHNT and YYREEE (reference sequence). This CDR3 has 16 residues. CDR3 in DNA: TGTGCCAGCAACCCTACTCCGGGACAGGGTTGGACTGAAGCTTTCTTT. Translated, it gives CASNPTPGQGWTEAFF.

The chain uses TRBV7-2 and TRBJ2-1; 8 bases map to TRBD2. Germline-derived CDR1 and CDR2 are SGHTA and FQGNSA. Losses at the gene ends were 5 bases for V and 7 bases for J; bases not matched to a gene: 7. This CDR3 spans 14 amino acids. CDR3 loop: CASSRGGAGNEQFF. Written as DNA, the CDR3 is TGTGCCAGCAGCCGGGGGGGGGCTGGAAATGAGCAGTTCTTC.

This chain joins TRBV10-3 and TRBJ1-6, with 9 bases fitting TRBD1. The CDR3 length is 16 residues. V was clipped by 6 bases and J by 6 bases; unmatched bases: 9. The germline V gene has CDR1 ENHRY and CDR2 SYGVKD. CDR3 residues: CAISHPPGQGNSPLHF. The CDR3 DNA is TGTGCCATCAGCCATCCCCCGGGACAGGGTAATTCACCCCTCCACTTT.

This chain links TRBV19 with TRBJ1-5; 7 bases are a match to TRBD1. The germline V gene has CDR1 LNHDA and CDR2 SQIVND (reference sequence). CDR3 size: 14 residues. V dropped 4 bases and J dropped 6; count of bases not matched to a gene: 6. In DNA form, the CDR3 reads TGTGCCAGTAGTACCCGACAGGGACTTCAGCCCCAGCATTTT. It encodes CASSTRQGLQPQHF.

This clone was detected only once. The rearrangement links TRBV5-1 to TRBJ1-1; 7 nucleotides align to TRBD1. The junction had 8 bases not matched to a gene; V was cut back by 2 bases and J by 4 bases. The CDR3 is made up of 15 amino acids. Germline values: CDR1 SGHRS, CDR2 YFSETQ. The CDR3 region has the DNA TGCGCCAGCAGCTTCCAGGGGGGCCGAGGCACTGAAGCTTTCTTT. Protein: CASSFQGGRGTEAFF.

The chain uses TRBV13 and TRBJ1-2, with D possibly being TRBD1 (5 bases). The V gene lost 3 bases and the J gene lost 4 bases, with 12 bases spanning the gap. The CDR3 is made up of 14 amino acids. Germline loops: CDR1 PRHDT, CDR2 FYEKMQ (reference sequence). The CDR3 sequence: CASSFQGGGYGYTF. In nucleotides, the CDR3 is TGTGCCAGCAGCTTTCAGGGAGGTGGCTATGGCTACACCTTC. Complete variable domain (other parts from reference TRBV13 and TRBJ1-2): AAGVIQSPRHLIKEKRETATLKCYPIPRHDTVYWYQQGPGQDPQFLISFYEKMQSDKGSIPDRFSAQQFSDYHSELNMSSLELGDSALYFCASSFQGGGYGYTFGSGTRLTVV.

The chain is built from TRBV28 and TRBJ1-2, with D possibly TRBD1 on 6 matching bases. This CDR3 has 16 residues. Germline assignment: CDR1 MDHEN and CDR2 SYDVKM. Trimming cost V 2 bases and J 6 bases, with 19 bases left between them. CDR3 DNA: TGTGCCAGCAGTTTAGCTACGGTCGGACAGTCACATGGCTACACCTTC. Translation gives CASSLATVGQSHGYTF.

This chain joins TRBV2 and TRBJ2-7; maybe TRBD1 (5 bases). Germline V CDR1 and CDR2: SNHLY, FYNNEI. The CDR3 is 12 residues long. With 5 bases removed from V and 3 bases from J, the gap between germline ends came to 8 bases. The CDR3 protein is CASSQGNYEQYF. CDR3 coding DNA: TGTGCCAGCAGTCAGGGTAACTACGAGCAGTACTTC. Looking up the rest from reference TRBV2 and TRBJ2-7 gives the full variable domain: EPEVTQTPSHQVTQMGQEVILRCVPISNHLYFYWYRQILGQKVEFLVSFYNNEISEKSEIFDDQFSVERPDGSNFTLKIRSTKLEDSAMYFCASSQGNYEQYFGPGTRLTVT.

The chain has TRBV19 and TRBJ1-1; 7 bases agree with TRBD1. The CDR3 extends over 13 amino acids. J was trimmed by 6 bases and V by 8 bases; bases with no gene match: 9. The V gene's germline CDR1 is LNHDA and CDR2 SQIVND (reference sequence). The CDR3 DNA reads TGTGCCAGTCACGACAGGGTTGGCGCTGAAGCTTTCTTT. Translated: CASHDRVGAEAFF.

The chain combines TRBV2 with TRBJ1-2, with TRBD1 matching over 12 bases. Germline V gives CDR1 SNHLY, CDR2 FYNNEI. Trimming took 11 bases from V and 8 from J; bases not matched to a gene: 9. CDR3 length: 13 residues. The CDR3 nucleotides are TGTGCCGGGGGACAGGGGGCACCGGGAGGCTACACCTTC. Translated, it gives CAGGQGAPGGYTF.

V usage is TRBV12-3 or TRBV12-4 and J usage is TRBJ1-2, with a possible D match to TRBD1 (6 bases). The germline V and J ends were trimmed by 5 bases and 8 bases, with 9 bases remaining between them. This CDR3 has 11 amino acids. CDR3 DNA: TGTGCCAGCAGTCTCAGGGGCGGCTACACCTTC. Translated: CASSLRGGYTF.

The J gene is TRBJ2-7, the V gene TRBV10-3; TRBD1 matches 7 bases. Germline CDR1 reads ENHRY; CDR2 reads SYGVKD. The CDR3 loop spans 17 amino acids. The J segment lost 1 base and the V segment lost 4 bases, leaving 13 bases of the junction unmatched. The CDR3: CAISASQTGMTSYEQYF. The CDR3 bases are TGTGCCATCAGTGCCAGCCAGACAGGGATGACGTCCTACGAGCAGTACTTC.

The V and J genes are TRBV2 and TRBJ1-1; 7 nucleotides match TRBD1. The J segment lost 4 bases and the V segment lost 5 bases, leaving 10 bases of the junction unmatched. The CDR3 loop spans 15 amino acids. CDR1 is SNHLY and CDR2 is FYNNEI in the germline V gene. Written as DNA, the CDR3 is TGTGCCAGCAGTTGGGACAGTTCTGTCTCCACTGAAGCTTTCTTT. As protein: CASSWDSSVSTEAFF.

This chain uses TRBV9 with TRBJ1-1; TRBD1 matches 7 bases. V lost 2 bases, J lost 1 base, and 5 bases stayed unmatched. CDR3 length: 15 residues. CDR1 is SGDLS, CDR2 YYNGEE, per germline. The CDR3 reads CASSVRQGPNTEAFF. CDR3 coding DNA: TGTGCCAGCAGCGTGAGACAGGGACCGAACACTGAAGCTTTCTTT.

The CDR3 here is CASSLSTSGPYNEQFF. CDR3 coding DNA: TGTGCCAGCAGCTTAAGTACTAGCGGGCCCTACAATGAGCAGTTCTTC. The rearrangement links TRBV11-1 to TRBJ2-1, with 9 bases matching TRBD2. V gave up 2 bases and J gave up 2 bases; unmatched junction bases: 4. The germline gives CDR1 SGHAT, CDR2 FQDESV (reference sequence). The CDR3 runs 16 residues.